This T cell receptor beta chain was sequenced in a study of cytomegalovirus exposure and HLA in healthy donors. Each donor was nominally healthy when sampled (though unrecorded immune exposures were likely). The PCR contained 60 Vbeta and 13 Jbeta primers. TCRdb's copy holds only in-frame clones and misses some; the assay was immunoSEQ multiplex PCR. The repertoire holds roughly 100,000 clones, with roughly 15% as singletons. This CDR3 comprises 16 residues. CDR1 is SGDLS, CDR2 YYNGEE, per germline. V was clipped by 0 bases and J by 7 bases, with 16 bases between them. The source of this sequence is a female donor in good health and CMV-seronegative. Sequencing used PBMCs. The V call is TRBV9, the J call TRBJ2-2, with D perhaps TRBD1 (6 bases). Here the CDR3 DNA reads TGTGCCAGCAGCGTAGGTGTCAGGGGTATTAGCGGGGAGCTGTTTTTT. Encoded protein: CASSVGVRGISGELFF.